The sequence of this T cell receptor beta chain was determined in a study of shared clonotypes between healthy human individuals (dated by TCRdb to about 2020). Study-wide context: The cohort comprised two women and a few men aged 18 to 49 years. The study deeply sequenced blood TCR repertoires of 5 or 6 healthy adults to estimate repertoire size and the extent of clonotype sharing between individuals. For each donor, CD4 naive and CD4 memory were each run on three plates, CD8 naive on two plates, and CD8 memory on one plate. To increase sequencing depth and limit assay-specific biases, different laboratories used diverse techniques to prepare libraries and sequence TCR repertoires. Between about 0.8 and 9.5 billion PBMCs per donor were obtained by leukapheresis.

Donors were healthy HIV-negative adults with no recently reported acute infections or vaccinations. Every donor was a Caucasian adult living in Nashville, Tennessee, USA. CD4+ T cells were enriched by magnetic negative selection, after which naive cells were positively selected on CD45RA and the negative fraction was taken as the memory subset. Blood was obtained by leukapheresis, after which PBMCs were separated by Ficoll-Histopaque density gradient centrifugation and cryopreserved in liquid nitrogen vapor phase. Analytical flow cytometry was used to check the purity and quantity of every magnetically sorted T cell population. From each sorted fraction, genomic DNA was isolated and quantified by UV absorbance on a Nanodrop 2000c. Taken from cysteine to phenylalanine, the CDR3 has 13 residues. The sequence is cut down to CDR3 DNA, 39 bases in frame from base 1. CDR1 and CDR2 are read off the germline V gene as SGHAT and FQNNGV. V loses 9 bases, J loses 4 bases, and the germline ends lie 13 bases apart.

The paper as a whole reports these results and caveats: Rarefaction of sorted-subset datasets indicated incomplete sequencing despite the large sequencing depth. Because the study included a small number of donors, the genetic and exposure-history diversity represented was limited. Sampling was restricted to blood, and TCR repertoires in tissue are likely to differ from TCR repertoires in blood. Sharing across a handful of donors was observed for around 5% of naive CD4, 3% to 3.5% of naive CD8, 2% to 2.5% of memory CD4, and roughly 0.4% of memory CD8 clonotypes. Estimated clonotype richness was generally larger for naive than for memory subsets. Pairwise subsampling led to the expectation that sequencing depth would affect the degree of clonotype sharing among donors. Compared with non-shared clonotypes, clonotypes shared by all four sorted-subset donors had higher generation probabilities.

This clone was recorded once. Its binding antigen is unknown. No much larger clone exists at a distance of one base, and base qualities are not known. TCR CDR3 regions were amplified from genomic DNA by multiplex PCR using the deep immunoSEQ assay. Extracted genomic DNA from each cell subset was spread evenly across all wells of several immunoSEQ 96-well plates, with each plate serving as a replicate. For sorted subsets, each replicate PCR was loaded with 200 to 250 ng genomic DNA, equivalent to about 33,000 T cell genomes. Purified libraries were quantified with a Qubit 3.0 fluorometer, sized on a Bioanalyzer 2100, and re-quantified with the KAPA Library Quantification kit. Every immunoSEQ 96-well plate was sequenced on a dedicated single-read 150-cycle Illumina NextSeq 550 flow cell. The study's processing was this. Because only junctional sequences without quality scores were contained in the immunoSEQ output, filtering matching that applied to full-length reads could not be performed. To assign V/J genes and CDR3, sequences were annotated against IMGT germline references using PyIR, a Python wrapper for IgBLAST v1.9. Any read was removed if the V/J assignment was weak (E-value above 1e-6), the CDR3 was missing, or the read contained stop codons, out-of-frame junctions, or ambiguous translated residues. V3J clonotypes were defined as sequences sharing an identical inferred V gene, J gene, and CDR3 amino acid sequence. Percentage overlap between repertoires was computed as shared unique clonotypes divided by the size of the smaller repertoire. Three approaches were used to assess repertoire richness: RTK rarefaction, the Chao1 estimator, and Recon v2.1 estimates of unobserved clonotypes. Generation probabilities for all TCRbeta clonotypes obtained by the gDNA method from a handful of donors were computed using OLGA. This immuneACCESS table, as held by TCRdb, lists in-frame sequences with V and J called but not all clones. Of the missing ones, under half trace to an unresolved V gene in checked studies; the others have no known cause. V, J and clone size are taken as reported in that table, and D and trimming were inferred from the DNA itself. The table for this sample lists about 2.4 million clones; roughly 93% of them were counted only once. Approximately 0.37% of the sample goes to the ten largest clones.

The sample comprised naive CD4+ T cells from PBMCs. The meaning of the sample's cell subset or site label: CD45RA+ positively selected. This receptor was identified in a man in his late teens or twenties in good health. Some clones in this sample may be carry-over from other donors' samples. The V gene is TRBV11-2 and the J gene is TRBJ1-3, with the identity of the D gene unclear. The CDR3 corresponds to CASRTSHGNTIYF. The nucleotides are TGTGCCAGTAGAACTTCTCACGGAAACACCATATATTTT.